This T cell receptor beta chain was recovered during a study of molecular identifiers for immune sequencing clone quantification. Trimming stripped 1 base from V and 2 bases from J, with 11 bases between. The CDR3 covers 14 residues. Germline assignment: CDR1 GTSNPN and CDR2 SVGIG (reference sequence). This clonotype was seen a few times. TCRdb recomputed calls from the PCR reads with MiXCR, one row per CDR3 protein. Found here are around 460,000 distinct CDR3 sequences, under 30% of them singletons; the top ten hold approximately 0.76%. This sequence was found in a human donor in good health. Some libraries in this study had Jurkat cell RNA spiked in. The sequenced sample was naive CD8+ T cells from blood, with Jurkat cell RNA spiked in. The subset denotes: FACS-sorted CD8+CD4-CCR7+CD45RA+ naive T cells. The V gene is TRBV30, the J gene TRBJ1-2; D not certain. CDR3 in amino acids: CAWSGNSNNYGYTF. In nucleotides, the CDR3 is TGTGCCTGGAGTGGAAACAGCAACAACTATGGCTACACCTTC. The variable domain in full, completed from reference TRBV30 and TRBJ1-2, reads SQTIHQWPATLVQPVGSPLSLECTVEGTSNPNLYWYRQAAGRGLQLLFYSVGIGQISSEVPQNLSASRPQDRQFILSSKKLLLSDSGFYLCAWSGNSNNYGYTFGSGTRLTVV.